Given below is one T cell receptor (beta chain) in context. Its antigen remains undetermined. One base away there is no much larger clone; base qualities are not given. Preparation of the library involved the immunoSEQ multiplex PCR assay. TCRdb carries this immuneACCESS record with in-frame sequences only. Its versions omit some clonotypes, under half of them owing to an unresolved V gene in the studies checked, with the rest unexplained. This sample holds approximately 69,000 clones; around nine tenths were observed only once. The ten largest clones take up about 0.31% of the sample. Including the terminal cysteine and phenylalanine, the CDR3 comprises 15 residues. Only the CDR3 portion is preserved as DNA: 45 bases, with reading frame beginning at the first base. CDR1 and CDR2 are drawn from the germline V gene: SGHNT, YENEEA. V ends up 5 bases short and J 3 bases short, with an unmatched junction base count of 8.

This entry is derived from a study of T cell changes during pregnancy in multiple sclerosis (dated by TCRdb to 2018 to 2020). Regarding the research as a whole: In women with multiple sclerosis, the researchers looked at how the T cell repertoire shifted as pregnancy progressed.

The source was CD4+ T cells from peripheral blood mononuclear cells, collected in the third trimester of pregnancy. This chain is built from TRBV11-3 and TRBJ2-3, with 7 bases in between that match TRBD2. The sequence derives from a female donor in good health, enrolled as a control in a pregnancy study. The CDR3 has the sequence CASSRAGVGTDTQYF. The nucleotide sequence is given as TGTGCCAGCAGCCGTGCGGGGGTGGGGACAGATACGCAGTATTTT.